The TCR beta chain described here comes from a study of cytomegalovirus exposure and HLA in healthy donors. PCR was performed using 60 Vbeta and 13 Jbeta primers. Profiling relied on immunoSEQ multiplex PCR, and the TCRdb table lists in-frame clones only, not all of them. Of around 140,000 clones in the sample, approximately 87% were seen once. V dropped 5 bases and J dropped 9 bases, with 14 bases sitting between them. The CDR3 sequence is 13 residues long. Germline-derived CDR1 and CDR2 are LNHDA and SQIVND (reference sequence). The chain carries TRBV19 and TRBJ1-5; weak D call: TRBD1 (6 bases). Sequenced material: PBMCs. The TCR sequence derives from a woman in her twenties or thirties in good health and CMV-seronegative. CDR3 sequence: CASSRTVERPQHF. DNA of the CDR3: TGTGCCAGTAGTCGGACAGTAGAGCGGCCCCAGCATTTT.